This TCR beta chain was captured by sequencing in a study of T cells in Graves' hyperthyroidism and ophthalmopathy. Amplification of TCR beta CDR3 regions was performed using RNA transcripts as template. The study used the HTBI primer set for a first-round RT-PCR of the TCR CDR3. TCRdb passed the multiplex PCR reads through MiXCR, listing each CDR3 protein once. Counted here are under 300,000 distinct CDR3 sequences, roughly 15% occurring once; the ten biggest clones make up roughly 7.5%. Germline CDR1 and CDR2: SQVTM and ANQGSEA. This CDR3 region has 15 residues. With V trimmed by 3 bases and J by 5 bases, 9 bases remained unmatched.

The chain couples TRBV29-1 to TRBJ2-1, with 8 bases lining up with TRBD1. The sequencing sample was made of blood. The sequence derives from a woman in her 30s with Graves' hyperthyroidism that later progressed to Graves' ophthalmopathy. CDR3 amino acids: CSVEETGAPNNEQFF. CDR3 nucleotide sequence: TGCAGCGTTGAGGAGACAGGGGCCCCGAACAATGAGCAGTTCTTC.